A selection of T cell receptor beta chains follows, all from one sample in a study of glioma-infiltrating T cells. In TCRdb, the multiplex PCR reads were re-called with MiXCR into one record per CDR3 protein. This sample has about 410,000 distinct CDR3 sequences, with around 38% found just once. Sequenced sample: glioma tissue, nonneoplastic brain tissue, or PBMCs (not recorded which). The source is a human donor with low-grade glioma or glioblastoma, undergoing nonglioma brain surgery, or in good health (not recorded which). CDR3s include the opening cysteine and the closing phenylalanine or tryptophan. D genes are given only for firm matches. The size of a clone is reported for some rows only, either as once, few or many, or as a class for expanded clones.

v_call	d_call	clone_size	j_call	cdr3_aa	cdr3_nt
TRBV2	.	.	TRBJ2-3	CASRSGLSTDTQYF	TGTGCCAGCAGGAGCGGTCTCAGCACAGATACGCAGTATTTT
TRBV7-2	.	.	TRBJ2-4	CASSGRAAWDIQYF	TGTGCCAGCAGCGGTCGGGCCGCTTGGGACATTCAGTACTTC
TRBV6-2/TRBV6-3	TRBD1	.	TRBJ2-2	CASSPGTGCELFF	TGTGCCAGCAGCCCCGGGACAGGGTGCGAGCTGTTTTTT
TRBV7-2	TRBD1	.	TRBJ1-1	CASSFTGEGTEAFF	TGTGCCAGCAGCTTTACAGGGGAGGGAACTGAAGCTTTCTTT
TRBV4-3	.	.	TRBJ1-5	CASSQTPGSNQPQHF	TGCGCCAGCAGCCAGACCCCGGGGAGCAATCAGCCCCAGCATTTT
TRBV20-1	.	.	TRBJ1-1	CSARDRITCMNTGAFF	TGCAGTGCTAGAGATCGGATAACATGTATGAACACTGGAGCTTTCTTT
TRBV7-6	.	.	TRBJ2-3	CSSSLELATDTQYF	TGTTCTAGCAGCTTAGAACTAGCCACAGATACGCAGTATTTT
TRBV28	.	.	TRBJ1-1	CASGLFGRGRNTEAFF	TGTGCCAGCGGTTTATTTGGCAGGGGACGGAACACTGAAGCTTTCTTT
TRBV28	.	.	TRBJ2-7	CASSLSRNYKQYF	TGTGCCAGCAGTTTATCTAGAAACTACAAGCAGTACTTC
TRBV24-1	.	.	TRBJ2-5	CATSDPRQTGETRYF	TGTGCCACCAGTGACCCAAGACAAACCGGAGAGACCCGGTACTTC
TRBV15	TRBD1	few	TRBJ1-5	CATSAGQGRNQPQHF	TGTGCCACCAGCGCCGGACAGGGTCGGAATCAGCCCCAGCATTTT
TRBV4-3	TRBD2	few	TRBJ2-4	CASSQSRLAGLKNIQYF	TGCGCCAGCAGCCAATCCCGACTAGCGGGCCTGAAAAACATTCAGTACTTC
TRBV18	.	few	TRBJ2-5	CASSPFFQETQYF	TGTGCCAGCTCACCATTCTTCCAAGAGACCCAGTACTTC
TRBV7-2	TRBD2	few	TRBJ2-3	CASSPPSSGSAYTQYF	TGTGCCAGCAGCCCGCCCTCTAGCGGGAGCGCATATACGCAGTATTTT
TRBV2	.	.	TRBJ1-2	CASSEGPGYTF	TGTGCCAGCAGTGAAGGGCCTGGCTACACCTTC
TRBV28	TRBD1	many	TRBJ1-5	CASSFGQGGNQPQHF	TGTGCCAGCAGTTTTGGACAGGGCGGCAATCAGCCCCAGCATTTT
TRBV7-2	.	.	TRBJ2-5	CASSLVLVRGIQYF	TGTGCCAGCAGCTTAGTACTTGTTAGAGGGATCCAGTACTTC
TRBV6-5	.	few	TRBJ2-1	CASSPQQKLYNEQFF	TGTGCCAGCAGTCCACAGCAGAAACTGTACAATGAGCAGTTCTTC
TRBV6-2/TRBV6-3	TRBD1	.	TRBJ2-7	CASRPWDRGSYEQYF	TGTGCCAGCAGACCCTGGGACAGGGGCTCCTACGAGCAGTACTTC
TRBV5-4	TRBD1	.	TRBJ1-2	CASSAAGTGNHYGYTF	TGTGCCAGCAGCGCCGCCGGGACAGGGAATCACTATGGCTACACCTTC
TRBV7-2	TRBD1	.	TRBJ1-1	CASRLTGDAFF	TGTGCCAGCAGGCTTACAGGGGATGCTTTCTTT
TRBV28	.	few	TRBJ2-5	CASSLYLGRAERQETQYF	TGTGCCAGCAGTTTATATCTCGGTAGGGCGGAGAGACAAGAGACCCAGTACTTC
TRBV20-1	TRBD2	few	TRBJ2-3	CSASPGGDFLQYF	TGCAGTGCTAGTCCGGGGGGGGACTTCCTTCAGTATTTT
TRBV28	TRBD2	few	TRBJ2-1	CASSGTSVKSSYNEQFF	TGTGCCAGTTCCGGGACTAGCGTCAAGAGCTCCTACAATGAGCAGTTCTTC
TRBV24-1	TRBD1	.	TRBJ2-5	CATSDSRTDRGLVETQYF	TGTGCCACCAGTGATTCGCGGACGGACAGGGGGCTCGTTGAGACCCAGTACTTC
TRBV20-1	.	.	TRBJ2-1	CSARAGGAYNEQFF	TGCAGTGCTAGAGCGGGCGGAGCCTACAATGAGCAGTTCTTC
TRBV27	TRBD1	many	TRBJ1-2	CASSLRTGYGYTF	TGTGCCAGCAGTCTCCGGACAGGGTATGGCTACACCTTC
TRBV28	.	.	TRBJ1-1	CASRTRGTMNTEAFF	TGTGCCAGCAGGACACGGGGTACCATGAACACTGAAGCTTTCTTT
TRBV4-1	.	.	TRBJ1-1	CASSDRVNTEAFF	TGCGCCAGCAGCGATAGGGTCAACACTGAAGCTTTCTTT
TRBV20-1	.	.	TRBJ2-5	CSARDLGRAAQETQYF	TGCAGTGCTAGAGATCTAGGTCGGGCCGCCCAAGAGACCCAGTACTTC
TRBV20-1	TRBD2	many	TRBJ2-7	CSARVERGGTYEQYF	TGCAGTGCTAGAGTGGAGAGGGGAGGGACCTACGAGCAGTACTTC
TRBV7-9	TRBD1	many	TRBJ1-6	CASSPGQGASPLHF	TGTGCCAGCAGCCCGGGACAGGGGGCCTCACCCCTCCACTTT
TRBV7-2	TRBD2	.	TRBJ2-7	CASSLATASGHEQYF	TGTGCCAGCAGCTTAGCCACCGCTAGCGGCCACGAGCAGTACTTC
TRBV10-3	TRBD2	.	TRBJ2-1	CAISLAGGAYNEQFF	TGTGCCATCAGTCTAGCGGGGGGCGCCTACAATGAGCAGTTCTTC
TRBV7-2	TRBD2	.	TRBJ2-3	CASSLVSGSTDTQYF	TGTGCCAGCAGCTTAGTGAGCGGGAGTACAGATACGCAGTATTTT
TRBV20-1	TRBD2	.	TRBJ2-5	CSASPGLHLWTQYF	TGCAGTGCATCGCCGGGACTACATTTGTGGACCCAGTACTTC
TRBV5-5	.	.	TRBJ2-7	CASSLVLGTYEQYF	TGTGCCAGCAGCTTGGTGCTAGGGACCTACGAGCAGTACTTC
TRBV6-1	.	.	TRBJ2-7	CASGTEATYEQYF	TGTGCCAGCGGAACAGAGGCTACCTACGAGCAGTACTTC
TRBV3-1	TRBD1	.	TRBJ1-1	CASSDRGKRTEAFF	TGTGCCAGCAGCGACAGGGGAAAAAGGACTGAAGCTTTCTTT
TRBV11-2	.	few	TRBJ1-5	CASSSVGGYNQPQHF	TGTGCCAGCAGCTCGGTGGGCGGCTACAATCAGCCCCAGCATTTT
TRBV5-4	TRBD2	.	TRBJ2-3	CASSSEAGGGTDTQYF	TGTGCCAGCAGCTCGGAAGCGGGAGGTGGCACAGATACGCAGTATTTT
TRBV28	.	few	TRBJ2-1	CASVMGGSNNEQFF	TGTGCCAGCGTCATGGGTGGCAGTAACAATGAGCAGTTCTTC
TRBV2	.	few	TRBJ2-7	CASSVQNEQYF	TGTGCCAGCAGTGTTCAGAACGAGCAGTACTTC
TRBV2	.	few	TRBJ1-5	CASSELLRHSNQPQHF	TGTGCCAGCAGTGAACTCCTTCGTCATAGCAATCAGCCCCAGCATTTT
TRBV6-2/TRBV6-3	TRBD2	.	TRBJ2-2	CASSYDFGTSGRNTGELFF	TGTGCCAGCAGTTACGACTTCGGGACTAGCGGGAGAAACACCGGGGAGCTGTTTTTT
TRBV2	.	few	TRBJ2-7	CASRRRDPEQYF	TGTGCCAGCAGGCGCCGGGACCCCGAGCAGTACTTC